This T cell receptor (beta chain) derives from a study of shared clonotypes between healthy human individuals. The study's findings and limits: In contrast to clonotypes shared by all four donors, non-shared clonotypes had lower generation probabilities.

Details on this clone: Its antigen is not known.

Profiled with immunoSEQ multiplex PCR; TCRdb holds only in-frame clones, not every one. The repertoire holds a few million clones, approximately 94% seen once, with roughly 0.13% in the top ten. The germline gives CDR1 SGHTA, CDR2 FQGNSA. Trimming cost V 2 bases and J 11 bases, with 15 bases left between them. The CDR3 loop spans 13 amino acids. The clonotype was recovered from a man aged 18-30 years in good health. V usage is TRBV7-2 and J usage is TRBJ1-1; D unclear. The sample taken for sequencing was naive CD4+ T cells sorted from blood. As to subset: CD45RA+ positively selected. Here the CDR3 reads CASSLRVALDAFF. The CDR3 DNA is TGTGCCAGCAGCTTAAGGGTAGCCCTAGATGCTTTCTTT.